This entry is about one T cell receptor (beta chain). In the study's own analysis: It was from reference gene primer amplification that nucleated cell counts were estimated. TCRdb keeps only in-frame clones here, not all; method: immunoSEQ multiplex PCR. The DNA gave D and trimming, while V, J and clone size come from that table. The table has about 190,000 clones, 80% to 95% seen once. This sample stems from a study of blood T cell repertoires in COVID-19. Study at large: Both acute and convalescent COVID-19 samples were obtained from the United States, Italy and Spain. T cells, B-cell-depleted T cells, or PBMCs provided the cDNA or gDNA that served as material.

V was trimmed by 1 base and J by 6 bases, leaving 16 bases between them. The CDR3 runs 15 residues. The germline V gene encodes CDR1 GTSNPN and CDR2 SVGIG (reference sequence). Source material: peripheral blood. The clonotype was recovered from a man between 50 and 59 years old with acute or convalescent COVID-19. V gene TRBV30 combines with J gene TRBJ2-4, with D maybe TRBD2 (5 bases). The CDR3 reads CAWSAKSSGGNIQYF. CDR3 coding DNA: TGTGCCTGGAGTGCCAAAAGCAGCGGCGGAAACATTCAGTACTTC.